The clone carrying this TCR beta chain has more than one count but fewer than ten. Its antigen is unknown. The CDR3 totals 16 residues. V was clipped by 2 bases and J by 4 bases, with 12 bases between them. The germline CDR1 and CDR2 sequences are MGHRA and YSYEKL. The sample originates from a study of blood T cells in healthy people across ages. Study outcomes and limitations: Strong correlation linked observed beta diversity and percent naive T cells.

A second roughly 6 to 11 cycle PCR used barcoded and J-beta primers. Per-sample output comprised a minimum of 2.5 million paired-end reads containing CDR3. A single record per CDR3 protein comes from TCRdb applying MiXCR to the 5' RACE reads. The sample carries more than 1,000,000 distinct CDR3 sequences, approximately 25% recorded once. These data were also reused for a study on T cells of mothers and their children. According to that study: Related and unrelated pairs show similar shaping of TCR recombination output by thymic selection.

The receptor was isolated from a girl aged 2 to 9 in good health. This sequence joins TRBV4-1 and TRBJ2-6; D is possibly TRBD2 (5 bases). Sequencing was carried out using blood. The CDR3 sequence is CASSQFLAGGANVLTF. Written as DNA, the CDR3 is TGCGCCAGCAGCCAATTTCTCGCGGGCGGGGCCAACGTCCTGACTTTC.